Listed below are T cell receptor beta chains from one sample, sequenced in a study of neurological immune-mediated disorders. Using its own MiXCR run on the 5' RACE reads, TCRdb lists one record per CDR3 protein. The sample lists under 100,000 distinct CDR3 sequences; 3.5% to 5.5% were seen once. The sequenced sample consisted of PBMCs. Receptors originate from a woman in her sixties with multiple sclerosis. Both conserved end residues are part of each CDR3. D genes are given only for firm matches. Clone sizes are given selectively: once, few, many, or a class where the clone is expanded.

size: many
J: TRBJ1-4
V: TRBV20-1
D: .
DNA: TGCAGTGCCATCACGGTGGTGGATGAAAAACTGTTTTTT
CDR3: CSAITVVDEKLFF

size: many
J: TRBJ2-5
V: TRBV3-1
D: .
DNA: TGTGCCAGCAGCCCCCTATTGGGGACCCAGTACTTC
CDR3: CASSPLLGTQYF

size: many
J: TRBJ2-5
V: TRBV5-1
D: .
DNA: TGCGCCAGCAGCTTGGACACGCAAGAGACCCAGTACTTC
CDR3: CASSLDTQETQYF

size: many
J: TRBJ1-5
V: TRBV3-1
D: .
DNA: TGTGCCAGCAGCCCGGGACCGCGATATCAGCCCCAGCATTTT
CDR3: CASSPGPRYQPQHF

size: many
J: TRBJ2-1
V: TRBV20-1
D: TRBD1
DNA: TGCAGTGCTAGAGATCATACAGGGGCCTCCTACAATGAGCAGTTCTTC
CDR3: CSARDHTGASYNEQFF

size: many
J: TRBJ2-1
V: TRBV5-1
D: .
DNA: TGCGCCAGCAGCTTGGCCTTAGGGCCGGAATTCTTC
CDR3: CASSLALGPEFF

size: many
J: TRBJ2-1
V: TRBV3-1
D: TRBD2
DNA: TGTGCCAGCAGCCATCCCTTAGCGGGGTCCTACAATGAGCAGTTCTTC
CDR3: CASSHPLAGSYNEQFF

size: many
J: TRBJ2-5
V: TRBV11-3
D: .
DNA: TGTGCCAGCAGCTTAACCCAGGGCGAAGAGACCCAGTACTTC
CDR3: CASSLTQGEETQYF

size: many
J: TRBJ1-5
V: TRBV7-2
D: .
DNA: TGTGCCAGCAGCTTAGGGTATCAGCCCCAGCATTTT
CDR3: CASSLGYQPQHF

size: many
J: TRBJ2-1
V: TRBV29-1
D: TRBD1
DNA: TGCAGCGTGCAGGGGGTGGTGCGTGGCTCCTACAATGAGCAGTTCTTC
CDR3: CSVQGVVRGSYNEQFF

size: many
J: TRBJ2-2
V: TRBV6-1
D: .
DNA: TGTGCCAGCAGTTATTTGGGGTCCGGGGAGCTGTTTTTT
CDR3: CASSYLGSGELFF

size: many
J: TRBJ2-5
V: TRBV24-1
D: .
DNA: TGTGCCACCAGTGATCAGGGGTACCAAGAGACCCAGTACTTC
CDR3: CATSDQGYQETQYF

size: many
J: TRBJ1-5
V: TRBV18
D: .
DNA: TGTGCCAGCTCACCGGACAGTTTAGAGGGTCAGCCCCAGCATTTT
CDR3: CASSPDSLEGQPQHF

size: many
J: TRBJ1-2
V: TRBV11-2
D: .
DNA: TGTGCCAGCAGCTCGCGAATACAGGCGAACTATGGCTACACCTTC
CDR3: CASSSRIQANYGYTF

size: many
J: TRBJ2-1
V: TRBV27
D: .
DNA: TGTGCCAGCAGTCCTACTCACCAGGGGATTTTCTCCTACAATGAGCAGTTCTTC
CDR3: CASSPTHQGIFSYNEQFF

size: many
J: TRBJ1-1
V: TRBV5-1
D: TRBD1
DNA: TGCGCCAGCAGCCCAGGGGGCCCGAACACTGAAGCTTTCTTT
CDR3: CASSPGGPNTEAFF

size: many
J: TRBJ1-3
V: TRBV6-5
D: TRBD1
DNA: TGTGCCAGCAGTTATGCCGGGACAGGGCTGAAAGTTGGAAACACCATATATTTT
CDR3: CASSYAGTGLKVGNTIYF

size: many
J: TRBJ2-7
V: TRBV20-1
D: .
DNA: TGCAGTGCTAGAGTCCTCTACGAGCAGTACTTC
CDR3: CSARVLYEQYF

size: many
J: TRBJ1-5
V: TRBV20-1
D: .
DNA: TGCAGTGCTAGAGCCCCTGGGGGCGGAAGCAATCAGCCCCAGCATTTT
CDR3: CSARAPGGGSNQPQHF

size: many
J: TRBJ2-7
V: TRBV5-1
D: .
DNA: TGCGCCAGCAGCTTGGAGCCAGGTGCCTACGAGCAGTACTTC
CDR3: CASSLEPGAYEQYF

size: few
J: TRBJ2-2
V: TRBV6-6
D: .
DNA: TGTGCCAGCACTCAAAGCAGGGGGAACACCGGGGAGCTGTTTTTT
CDR3: CASTQSRGNTGELFF

size: many
J: TRBJ1-5
V: TRBV20-1
D: .
DNA: TGCAGTGCTAGAGACAGGGATCATCAGCCCCAGCATTTT
CDR3: CSARDRDHQPQHF

size: many
J: TRBJ1-3
V: TRBV6-1
D: TRBD1
DNA: TGTGCCAGCAGTACGCCGACAGGGTCCGGGTCTGGAAACACCATATATTTT
CDR3: CASSTPTGSGSGNTIYF

size: many
J: TRBJ1-1
V: TRBV5-5
D: .
DNA: TGTGCCAGCAGCTTGGATGGGCCGAACACTGAAGCTTTCTTT
CDR3: CASSLDGPNTEAFF

size: .
J: TRBJ1-1
V: TRBV20-1
D: TRBD1
DNA: TGCAGTGCTAGAGATAGGACAGGGAGGAACACTGAAGCTTTCTTT
CDR3: CSARDRTGRNTEAFF

size: many
J: TRBJ2-1
V: TRBV7-8
D: .
DNA: TGTGCCAGCAGCCCCGGGGCCGCTAATTACAATGAGCAGTTCTTC
CDR3: CASSPGAANYNEQFF

size: many
J: TRBJ2-5
V: TRBV6-5
D: .
DNA: TGTGCCAGCTTATCACCGGGACCGCCTATGGAGACCCAGTACTTC
CDR3: CASLSPGPPMETQYF

size: many
J: TRBJ1-1
V: TRBV20-1
D: TRBD1
DNA: TGCAGTGCTAGAGAACACAGGGGAGGAACTGAAGCTTTCTTT
CDR3: CSAREHRGGTEAFF

size: many
J: TRBJ1-2
V: TRBV5-1
D: .
DNA: TGCGCCAGCAGCTTGGCAGGGAACGGGGCAGGAGGCTACACCTTC
CDR3: CASSLAGNGAGGYTF

size: many
J: TRBJ2-5
V: TRBV5-1
D: TRBD2
DNA: TGCGCCAGCAGCAGGGGACTAGGGGACGGAGAGACCCAGTACTTC
CDR3: CASSRGLGDGETQYF

size: many
J: TRBJ2-1
V: TRBV11-2
D: TRBD2
DNA: TGTGCCAGCAGTCTAGCGGGGGTCTTGTCCTACAATGAGCAGTTCTTC
CDR3: CASSLAGVLSYNEQFF

size: many
J: TRBJ2-1
V: TRBV2
D: .
DNA: TGTGCCAGCAGTGGTCCTAGCCGGGGCTACAATGAGCAGTTCTTC
CDR3: CASSGPSRGYNEQFF

size: many
J: TRBJ2-2
V: TRBV2
D: .
DNA: TGTGCCAGCAATACGGAGAACACCGGGGAGCTGTTTTTT
CDR3: CASNTENTGELFF

size: many
J: TRBJ2-5
V: TRBV5-1
D: .
DNA: TGCGCCAGCAGCGAGGGGAAAGAGACCCAGTACTTC
CDR3: CASSEGKETQYF

size: few
J: TRBJ1-1
V: TRBV18
D: .
DNA: TGTGCCAGCTCCCAGTGGGGGGGCACTGAAGCTTTCTTT
CDR3: CASSQWGGTEAFF

size: many
J: TRBJ2-2
V: TRBV20-1
D: .
DNA: TGCAGTGCTAGATTGGGTCCCGGGGAGCTGTTTTTT
CDR3: CSARLGPGELFF

size: many
J: TRBJ2-7
V: TRBV30
D: TRBD2
DNA: TGTGCCTGGAGCTATAGCGGGGGGACCTACGAGCAGTACTTC
CDR3: CAWSYSGGTYEQYF

size: many
J: TRBJ2-7
V: TRBV30
D: .
DNA: TGTGCCTTTTTGCCCGGTTGGGACGTGAGCTCCTACGAGCAGTACTTC
CDR3: CAFLPGWDVSSYEQYF

size: many
J: TRBJ1-5
V: TRBV3-1
D: .
DNA: TGTGCCAGCAGCCAAGACGGCAGGACCCAGCCCCAGCATTTT
CDR3: CASSQDGRTQPQHF

size: many
J: TRBJ1-2
V: TRBV20-1
D: .
DNA: TGCAGTGCTATACTTCCCGTGGCCTATGGCTACACCTTC
CDR3: CSAILPVAYGYTF

size: many
J: TRBJ1-1
V: TRBV5-1
D: .
DNA: TGCGCCAGCAGTTCAGGGAATACTGAAGCTTTCTTT
CDR3: CASSSGNTEAFF

size: many
J: TRBJ2-2
V: TRBV3-1
D: TRBD2
DNA: TGTGCCAGCAGCTTTTTTGGGGGGGCGAACACCGGGGAGCTGTTTTTT
CDR3: CASSFFGGANTGELFF

size: many
J: TRBJ1-5
V: TRBV12-3/TRBV12-4
D: .
DNA: TGTGCCAGCAGTTTAATTGCGGATCTCCTTTCTTATAGCAATCAGCCCCAGCATTTT
CDR3: CASSLIADLLSYSNQPQHF

size: few
J: TRBJ2-7
V: TRBV18
D: TRBD1
DNA: TGTGCCAGCTCACCCCGCGGACAGGTCCACTACGAGCAGTACTTC
CDR3: CASSPRGQVHYEQYF

size: many
J: TRBJ2-5
V: TRBV5-1
D: TRBD2
DNA: TGCGCCAGCAGCTTGGAGACTAGCGGGGGAGCCCAGGGTTACTTC
CDR3: CASSLETSGGAQGYF

size: many
J: TRBJ2-4
V: TRBV29-1
D: .
DNA: TGCAGCGTTGAAGACCACCGGGACACGGTATCCCTAGCCAAAAACATTCAGTACTTC
CDR3: CSVEDHRDTVSLAKNIQYF